This entry describes one TCR beta chain. How the authors handled the data: By means of reference gene primer amplification, nucleated cell counts were estimated. Here immunoSEQ multiplex PCR was the method, and the copy in TCRdb shows in-frame clones only, minus some. V and J calls and clone size follow that table, whereas D and trimming were derived from the DNA. Of about 190,000 clones listed, less than 85% are singletons. Trimming removed 5 bases from V and 4 bases from J, with 9 bases in between. The V gene's germline CDR1 is LNHDA and CDR2 SQIVND (reference sequence). This CDR3 comprises 13 residues. The data derive from a study of blood T cell repertoires in COVID-19. Overall study context: Italy, Spain and the United States were the sources of the convalescent and acute COVID-19 samples.

The chain links TRBV19 to TRBJ1-5, with D unclear. The receptor's source is a man aged 45-65 years who had recovered from COVID-19. The sequenced material came from peripheral blood. The CDR3 bases are TGTGCCAGTAGTGTGGGAGCTAATCAGCCCCAGCATTTT. Its translation: CASSVGANQPQHF.